These 6 T cell receptor beta chains came from one sample sequenced in a study of blood T cell repertoires in COVID-19. Assay used: immunoSEQ multiplex PCR; TCRdb lists only in-frame clones, some missing. The profile shows about 170,000 clones, more than 85% of them singletons. The sample was peripheral blood. These receptors were taken from a man aged 55 to 70 with COVID-19, enrolled during active disease.

J is TRBJ1-1 and V is TRBV9; 12 nucleotides match TRBD1. The V and J ends lost 3 bases and 4 bases, in that order; junction bases with no gene match: 7. Germline CDR1 SGDLS, CDR2 YYNGEE. CDR3 length: 16 amino acids. In DNA form, the CDR3 reads TGTGCCAGCAGCGCGGGACAGGGGGCGCTTGGCACTGAAGCTTTCTTT. Translating gives CASSAGQGALGTEAFF.

This chain uses TRBV7-2 with TRBJ2-4; 12 nucleotides align to TRBD1. The CDR3 sequence is 19 residues long. The V and J ends lost 2 bases and 3 bases, in that order; junction bases with no gene match: 11. In germline, CDR1 is SGHTA, CDR2 FQGNSA. The CDR3 coding sequence is TGTGCCAGCAGCTTAAATCTGGGACAGGGGGCCGTTAGCAAAAACATTCAGTACTTC. Protein sequence: CASSLNLGQGAVSKNIQYF. Together with reference TRBV7-2 and TRBJ2-4, the CDR3 gives the full variable domain: GAGVSQSPSNKVTEKGKDVELRCDPISGHTALYWYRQSLGQGLEFLIYFQGNSAPDKSGLPSDRFSAERTGGSVSTLTIQRTQQEDSAVYLCASSLNLGQGAVSKNIQYFGAGTRLSVL.

This sequence joins TRBV4-2 and TRBJ2-1, with D possibly being TRBD2 (6 bases). The V and J ends lost 5 bases and 0 bases respectively, with 17 bases between them. The CDR3 consists of 17 residues. Germline V gene sequence: CDR1 LGHNA, CDR2 YNFKEQ. CDR3 nucleotide sequence: TGTGCCAGCAGCGACGAACCGGCGGGAAGCTCCTACAATGAGCAGTTCTTC. Translating gives CASSDEPAGSSYNEQFF.

The chain recombines TRBV18 with TRBJ1-3; D is uncertain. V was shortened by 5 bases and J by 0 bases, with 8 bases between the two germline ends. Germline V lookup: CDR1 KGHSH, CDR2 LQKENI. This CDR3 has 14 residues. The CDR3 sequence is CASSIRSSGNTIYF. The CDR3 DNA reads as TGTGCCAGCTCAATCCGGAGCTCTGGAAACACCATATATTTT.

The chain is built from TRBV5-6 and TRBJ1-6, with D tentatively TRBD1 (5 bases). The V gene's germline CDR1 is SGHDT and CDR2 YYEEEE. The CDR3 totals 14 residues. Trimming removed 4 bases at V and 6 bases at J, with 11 bases between. The chain's CDR3 is CASSTAGFNSPLHF. The CDR3 DNA is TGTGCCAGCAGCACCGCAGGGTTTAATTCACCCCTCCACTTT.

This chain joins TRBV7-2 and TRBJ1-2; 9 positions agree with TRBD1. Germline V gene data show CDR1 as SGHTA and CDR2 as FQGNSA. This CDR3 comprises 14 residues. With V trimmed by 3 bases and J by 7 bases, 6 bases remained unmatched. In DNA form, the CDR3 reads TGTGCCAGCAGCTTTACAGGGGGCGCCGGTGGCTACACCTTC. Amino acids: CASSFTGGAGGYTF.